Below, 8 T cell receptor beta chains from the same sample are listed, as sequenced in a study of T cell responses to AZD1222 COVID-19 vaccine. Sequencing was performed with immunoSEQ multiplex PCR; in TCRdb, only in-frame clones are kept and a portion is missing. This table holds 80,000 to 90,000 clones, around nine tenths found once. The specimen was peripheral blood, collected on day 0 of MenACWY control vaccination. Receptors originate from an adult in good health.

The chain employs TRBV7-2 and TRBJ2-1; D unclear. V was shortened by 6 bases and J by 10 bases, with 13 bases between the two germline ends. This CDR3 spans 12 amino acids. Per germline, CDR1 SGHTA and CDR2 FQGNSA. The CDR3 nucleotides read TGTGCCAGCAGGGGCGAGGCGCTCGAGCAGTTCTTC. This translates into CASRGEALEQFF.

The chain employs TRBV6-5 and TRBJ1-4, with 9 bases identical to TRBD1. The junction had 6 bases not matched to a gene; V was cut back by 6 bases and J by 7 bases. CDR1 MNHEY and CDR2 SVGAGI come from the germline V gene. CDR3 length: 14 amino acids. The CDR3 protein is CASSRQGGSEKLFF. The CDR3 DNA reads TGTGCCAGCAGCCGACAGGGGGGTAGTGAAAAACTGTTTTTT.

The genes are TRBV4-3 and TRBJ2-7; D unclear. Germline V gene lookup returns CDR1 LGHNA and CDR2 YSLEER. The CDR3 is made up of 13 amino acids. V lost 9 bases and J lost 4, with 16 bases in between. CDR3 sequence (DNA): TGCGCCAGAGAAGAGTCAGCCCTATACGAGCAGTACTTC. Its translation is CAREESALYEQYF.

J is TRBJ2-7 and V is TRBV30, with no clear D. Deletions cut 2 bases from V and 1 base from J, with 9 bases between. Germline V gene sequence: CDR1 GTSNPN, CDR2 SVGIG (reference sequence). The CDR3 spans 13 residues. The CDR3 reads CAWSRKVSYEQYF. The CDR3 bases are TGTGCCTGGAGTAGGAAGGTTTCCTACGAGCAGTACTTC.

The chain recombines TRBV5-6 with TRBJ1-1; TRBD1 aligns across 7 bases. The J segment lost 3 bases and the V segment lost 1 base, leaving 6 bases of the junction unmatched. Germline-derived CDR1 and CDR2 are SGHDT and YYEEEE. This CDR3 has 15 residues. CDR3 in DNA: TGTGCCAGCAGCTTGCCAGGGGGGCGGGACACTGAAGCTTTCTTT. This sequence encodes CASSLPGGRDTEAFF. Full variable domain (missing parts from reference TRBV5-6 and TRBJ1-1): DAGVTQSPTHLIKTRGQQVTLRCSPKSGHDTVSWYQQALGQGPQFIFQYYEEEERQRGNFPDRFSGHQFPNYSSELNVNALLLGDSALYLCASSLPGGRDTEAFFGQGTRLTVV.

V usage is TRBV28 and J usage is TRBJ2-1, with D perhaps matching TRBD1 (5 bases). CDR1 and CDR2 from the germline V gene are MDHEN and SYDVKM. With 3 bases removed from V and 0 bases from J, the gap between germline ends came to 15 bases. The CDR3 has 17 amino acids. CDR3 loop: CASSFGAAPSSYNEQFF. The CDR3 nucleotides are TGTGCCAGCAGTTTTGGGGCAGCTCCTAGCTCCTACAATGAGCAGTTCTTC.

The chain uses TRBV5-4 and TRBJ1-1, with D possibly being TRBD1 (6 bases). V shed 0 bases and J shed 3 bases, with 12 bases lying between them. The CDR3 sequence is 15 residues long. Germline values: CDR1 SGHNT, CDR2 YYREEE (reference sequence). The CDR3 nucleotides are TGTGCCAGCAGCTTGGTTGGCACAGGGTACACTGAAGCTTTCTTT. Protein: CASSLVGTGYTEAFF.

V and J are TRBV6-5 and TRBJ1-1; D is undetermined. From germline, CDR1 is MNHEY and CDR2 SVGAGI. Deletions cut 11 bases from V and 5 bases from J, with 24 bases between. The CDR3 has 15 residues. CDR3 loop: CAGRMQDDVETEAFF. For the CDR3, the DNA is TGTGCCGGCCGGATGCAGGATGATGTGGAGACTGAAGCTTTCTTT.